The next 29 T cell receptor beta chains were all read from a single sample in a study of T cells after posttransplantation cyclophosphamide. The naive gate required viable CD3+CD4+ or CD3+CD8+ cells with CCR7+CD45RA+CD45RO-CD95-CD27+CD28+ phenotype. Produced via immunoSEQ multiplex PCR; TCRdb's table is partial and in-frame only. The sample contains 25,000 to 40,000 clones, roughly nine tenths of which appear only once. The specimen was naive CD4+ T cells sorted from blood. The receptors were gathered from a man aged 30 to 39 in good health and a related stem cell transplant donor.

CDR3 in DNA: TGTGCCAGCAGTGAAGTGCCGGGAAATAGGGAGCTGTTTTTT. Translation gives CASSEVPGNRELFF. The chain links TRBV6-1 to TRBJ2-2, with D perhaps TRBD2 (5 bases). V lost 1 base to trimming and J lost 9 bases, with 12 bases between them. Germline assignment: CDR1 MNHNS and CDR2 SASEGT. This CDR3 has 14 amino acids.

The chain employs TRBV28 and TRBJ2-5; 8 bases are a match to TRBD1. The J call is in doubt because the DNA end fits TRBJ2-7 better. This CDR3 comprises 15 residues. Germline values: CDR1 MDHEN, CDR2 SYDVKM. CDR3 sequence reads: CASSLLRDRRYEQYF. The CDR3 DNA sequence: TGTGCCAGCAGTCTCCTCCGGGACAGGAGGTACGAGCAGTACTTC.

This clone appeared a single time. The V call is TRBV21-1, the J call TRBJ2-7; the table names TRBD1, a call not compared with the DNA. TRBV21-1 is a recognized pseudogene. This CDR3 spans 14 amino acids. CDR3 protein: CASSSRDISYEQYF. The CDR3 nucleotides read TGTGCCAGCAGCAGCCGGGACATCTCCTACGAGCAGTACTTC.

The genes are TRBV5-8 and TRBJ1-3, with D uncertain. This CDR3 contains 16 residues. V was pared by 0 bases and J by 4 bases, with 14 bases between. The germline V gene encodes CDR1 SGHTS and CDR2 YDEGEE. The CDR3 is CASSLGFRMAGNTIYF. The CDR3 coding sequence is TGTGCCAGCAGCTTGGGATTCAGGATGGCCGGAAACACCATATATTTT. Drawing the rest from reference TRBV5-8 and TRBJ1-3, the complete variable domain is EAGVTQSPTHLIKTRGQQATLRCSPISGHTSVYWYQQALGLGLQFLLWYDEGEERNRGNFPPRFSGRQFPNYSSELNVNALELEDSALYLCASSLGFRMAGNTIYFGEGSWLTVV.

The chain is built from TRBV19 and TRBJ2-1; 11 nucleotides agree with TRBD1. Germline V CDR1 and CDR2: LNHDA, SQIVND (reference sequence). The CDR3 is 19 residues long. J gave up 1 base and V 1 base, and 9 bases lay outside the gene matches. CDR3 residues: CASSIVGTGGLGSYNEQFF. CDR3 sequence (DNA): TGTGCCAGTAGTATAGTTGGGACAGGGGGGTTAGGGTCCTACAATGAGCAGTTCTTC. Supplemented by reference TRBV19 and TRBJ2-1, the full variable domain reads DGGITQSPKYLFRKEGQNVTLSCEQNLNHDAMYWYRQDPGQGLRLIYYSQIVNDFQKGDIAEGYSVSREKKESFPLTVTSAQKNPTAFYLCASSIVGTGGLGSYNEQFFGPGTRLTVL.

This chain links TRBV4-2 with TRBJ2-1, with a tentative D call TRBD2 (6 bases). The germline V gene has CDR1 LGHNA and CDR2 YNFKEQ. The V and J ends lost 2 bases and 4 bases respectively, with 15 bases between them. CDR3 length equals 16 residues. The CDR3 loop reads CASSQNSAGRYNEQFF. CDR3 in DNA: TGTGCCAGCAGCCAAAACTCCGCGGGGAGGTACAATGAGCAGTTCTTC.

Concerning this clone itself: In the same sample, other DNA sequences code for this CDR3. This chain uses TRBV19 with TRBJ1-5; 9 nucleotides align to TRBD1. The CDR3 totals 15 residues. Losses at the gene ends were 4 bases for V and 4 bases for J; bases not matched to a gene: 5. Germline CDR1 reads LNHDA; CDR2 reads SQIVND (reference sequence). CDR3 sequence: CASSRGQGGNQPQHF. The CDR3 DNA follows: TGTGCCAGTAGTAGGGGACAGGGCGGGAATCAGCCCCAGCATTTT.

Written as DNA, the CDR3 is TGTGCCGGGGCCCAGGGGTACGAGCAGTACTTC. Translation: CAGAQGYEQYF. The rearrangement joins TRBV2 to TRBJ2-7; tentative D call: TRBD1 (6 bases). With 11 bases removed from V and 4 bases from J, the gap between germline ends came to 12 bases. The CDR3 contains 11 residues. Germline V gene lookup returns CDR1 SNHLY and CDR2 FYNNEI.

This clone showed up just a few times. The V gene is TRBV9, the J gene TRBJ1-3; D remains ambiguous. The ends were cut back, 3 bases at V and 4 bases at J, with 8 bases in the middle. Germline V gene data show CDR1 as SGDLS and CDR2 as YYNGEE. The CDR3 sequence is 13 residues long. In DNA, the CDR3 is TGTGCCAGCAGCGGCGTTTCAGGAAACACCATATATTTT. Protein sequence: CASSGVSGNTIYF.

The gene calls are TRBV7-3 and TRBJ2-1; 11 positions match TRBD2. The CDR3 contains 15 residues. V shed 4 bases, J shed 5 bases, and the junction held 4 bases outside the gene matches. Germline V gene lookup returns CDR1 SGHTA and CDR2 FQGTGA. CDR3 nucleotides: TGTGCCAGCAGCTCTAGCGGGGGGACTCACAATGAGCAGTTCTTC. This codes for CASSSSGGTHNEQFF.

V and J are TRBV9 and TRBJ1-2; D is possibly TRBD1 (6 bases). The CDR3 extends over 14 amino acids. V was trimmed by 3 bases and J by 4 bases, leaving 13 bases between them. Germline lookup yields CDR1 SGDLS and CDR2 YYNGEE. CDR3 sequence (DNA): TGTGCCAGCAGCGCGGACAGCTCAGCCTATGGCTACACCTTC. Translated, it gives CASSADSSAYGYTF.

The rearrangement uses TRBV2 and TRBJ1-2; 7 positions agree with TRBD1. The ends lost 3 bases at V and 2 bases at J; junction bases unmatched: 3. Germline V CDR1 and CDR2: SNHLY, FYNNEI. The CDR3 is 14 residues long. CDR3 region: CASSETGINYGYTF. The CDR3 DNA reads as TGTGCCAGCAGTGAGACAGGGATAAACTATGGCTACACCTTC.

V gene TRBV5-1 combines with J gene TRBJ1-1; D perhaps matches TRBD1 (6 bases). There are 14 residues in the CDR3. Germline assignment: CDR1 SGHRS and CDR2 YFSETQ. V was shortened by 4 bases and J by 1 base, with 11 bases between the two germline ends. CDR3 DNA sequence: TGCGCCAGCAGCGCCGGGACAAGGAACACTGAAGCTTTCTTT. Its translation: CASSAGTRNTEAFF.

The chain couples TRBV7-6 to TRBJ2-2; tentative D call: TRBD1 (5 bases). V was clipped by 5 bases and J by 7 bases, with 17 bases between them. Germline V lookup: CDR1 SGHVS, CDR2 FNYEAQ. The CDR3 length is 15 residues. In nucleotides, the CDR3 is TGTGCCAGCAGCCCAGAAGGCCAGGGTAACGGGGAGCTGTTTTTT. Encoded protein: CASSPEGQGNGELFF.

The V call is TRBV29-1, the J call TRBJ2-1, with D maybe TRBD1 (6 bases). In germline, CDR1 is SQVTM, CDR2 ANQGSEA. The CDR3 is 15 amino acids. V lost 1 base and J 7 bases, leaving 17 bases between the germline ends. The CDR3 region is CSVEVGGWGRNEQFF. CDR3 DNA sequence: TGCAGCGTTGAAGTAGGGGGTTGGGGAAGGAATGAGCAGTTCTTC.

The CDR3 protein is CASSLQGTYNSPLHF. The DNA for the CDR3 is TGTGCCAGCTCACTCCAGGGCACCTATAATTCACCCCTCCACTTT. This sequence joins TRBV18 and TRBJ1-6; D may be TRBD1 (5 bases). This CDR3 comprises 15 residues. V dropped 4 bases and J dropped 2 bases, with 9 bases sitting between them. The germline CDR1 and CDR2 sequences are KGHSH and LQKENI.

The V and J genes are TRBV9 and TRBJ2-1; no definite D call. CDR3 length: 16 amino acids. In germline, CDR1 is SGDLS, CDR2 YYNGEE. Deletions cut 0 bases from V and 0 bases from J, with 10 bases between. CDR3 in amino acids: CASSVDGSSSYNEQFF. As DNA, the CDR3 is TGTGCCAGCAGCGTAGACGGGTCAAGCTCCTACAATGAGCAGTTCTTC.

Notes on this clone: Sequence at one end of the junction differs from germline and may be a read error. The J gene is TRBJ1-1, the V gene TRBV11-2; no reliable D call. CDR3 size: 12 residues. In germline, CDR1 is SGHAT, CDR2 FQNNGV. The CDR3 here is CASSLDEGGNEF. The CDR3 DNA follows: TGTGCCAGCAGCTTAGATGAGGGAGGGAACGAATTT.

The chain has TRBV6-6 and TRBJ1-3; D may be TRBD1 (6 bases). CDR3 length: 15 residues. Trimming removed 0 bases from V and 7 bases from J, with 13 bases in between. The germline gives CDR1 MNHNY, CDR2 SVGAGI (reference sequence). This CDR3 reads CASSYSIARGNTIYF. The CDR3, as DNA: TGTGCCAGCAGTTACTCGATAGCTAGGGGGAACACCATATATTTT.

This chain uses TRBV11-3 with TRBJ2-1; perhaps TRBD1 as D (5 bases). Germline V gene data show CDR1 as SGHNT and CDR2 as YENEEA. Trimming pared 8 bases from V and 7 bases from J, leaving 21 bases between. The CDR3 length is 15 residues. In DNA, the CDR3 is TGTGCCAGCCGCCTTAAGCCAGGGTTTCGGAATGAGCAGTTCTTC. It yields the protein CASRLKPGFRNEQFF.

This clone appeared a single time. CDR3 sequence: CASSSPGQGNTDTQYF. The CDR3 DNA reads as TGTGCCAGCAGCTCGCCCGGACAGGGGAACACAGATACGCAGTATTTT. The V call is TRBV7-3, the J call TRBJ2-3, with 9 bases lining up with TRBD1. Germline V gene lookup returns CDR1 SGHTA and CDR2 FQGTGA. The CDR3 consists of 16 residues. Losses at the gene ends were 4 bases for V and 2 bases for J; bases not matched to a gene: 7.

CDR3: CSAITRNTIYF. The CDR3 DNA follows: TGCAGTGCTATCACCCGGAACACCATATATTTT. The V gene is TRBV20-1, the J gene TRBJ1-3; no definite D call. Deletions cut 4 bases from V and 7 bases from J, with 8 bases between. Germline loops: CDR1 DFQATT, CDR2 SNEGSKA (reference sequence). The CDR3 spans 11 residues.

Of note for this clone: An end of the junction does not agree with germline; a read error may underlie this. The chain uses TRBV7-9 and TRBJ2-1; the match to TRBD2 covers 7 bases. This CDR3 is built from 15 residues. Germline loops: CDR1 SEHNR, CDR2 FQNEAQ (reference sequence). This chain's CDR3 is CASGLALTSSNEQFF. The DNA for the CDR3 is TGTGCCAGCGGCTTAGCTTTGACTAGCTCGAATGAGCAGTTCTTC.

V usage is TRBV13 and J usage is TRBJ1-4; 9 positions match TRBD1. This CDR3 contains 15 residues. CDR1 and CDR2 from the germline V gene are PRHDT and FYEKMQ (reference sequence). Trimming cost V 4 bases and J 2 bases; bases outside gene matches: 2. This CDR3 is CASSYRGPTNEKLFF. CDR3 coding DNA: TGTGCCAGCAGCTACAGGGGGCCGACTAATGAAAAACTGTTTTTT.

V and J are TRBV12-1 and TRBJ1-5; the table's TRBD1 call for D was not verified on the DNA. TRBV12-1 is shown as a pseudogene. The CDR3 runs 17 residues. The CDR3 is CASSPMTGRYSNQPQHF. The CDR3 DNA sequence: TGTGCCAGCAGCCCGATGACAGGACGTTATAGCAATCAGCCCCAGCATTTT.

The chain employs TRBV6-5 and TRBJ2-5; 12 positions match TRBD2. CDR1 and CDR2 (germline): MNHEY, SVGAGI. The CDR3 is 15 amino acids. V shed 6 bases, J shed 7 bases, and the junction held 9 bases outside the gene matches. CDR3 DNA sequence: TGTGCCAGCAGGTCTAGCGGGGGGGCCCCAGGGACCCAGTACTTC. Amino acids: CASRSSGGAPGTQYF.

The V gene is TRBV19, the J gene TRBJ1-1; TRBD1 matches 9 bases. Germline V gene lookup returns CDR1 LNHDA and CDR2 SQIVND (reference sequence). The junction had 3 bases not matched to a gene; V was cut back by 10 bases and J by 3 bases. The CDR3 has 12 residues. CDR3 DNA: TGTGCCACGGGACAGGGCCACACTGAAGCTTTCTTT. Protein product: CATGQGHTEAFF.

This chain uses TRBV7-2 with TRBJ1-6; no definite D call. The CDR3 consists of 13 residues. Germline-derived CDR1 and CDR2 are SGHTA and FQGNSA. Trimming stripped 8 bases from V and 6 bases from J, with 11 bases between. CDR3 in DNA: TGTGCCAGCTGCCAGGCCGTTAATTCACCCCTCCACTTT. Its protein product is CASCQAVNSPLHF.

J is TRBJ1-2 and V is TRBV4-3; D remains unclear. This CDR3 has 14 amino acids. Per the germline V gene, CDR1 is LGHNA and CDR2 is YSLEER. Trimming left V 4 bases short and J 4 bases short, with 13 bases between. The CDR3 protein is CASSPPGMSYGYTF. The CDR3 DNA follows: TGCGCCAGCAGCCCACCAGGCATGAGCTATGGCTACACCTTC.